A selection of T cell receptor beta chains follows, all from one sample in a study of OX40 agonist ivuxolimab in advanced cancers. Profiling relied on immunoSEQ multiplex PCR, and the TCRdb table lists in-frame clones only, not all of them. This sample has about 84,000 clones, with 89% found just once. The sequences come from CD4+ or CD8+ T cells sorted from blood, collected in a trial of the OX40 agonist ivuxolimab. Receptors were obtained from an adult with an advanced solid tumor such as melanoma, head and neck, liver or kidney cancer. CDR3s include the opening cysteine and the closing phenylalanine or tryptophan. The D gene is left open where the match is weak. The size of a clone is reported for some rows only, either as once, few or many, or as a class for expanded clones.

CDR3aa: CASSLEVNTEAFF
CDR3nt: TGTGCCAGCAGCTTGGAGGTGAACACTGAAGCTTTCTTT
abundance: -
d_gene: -
j_gene: TRBJ1-1
v_gene: TRBV5-6

CDR3aa: CASSYSIGGASSPLHF
CDR3nt: TGTGCCAGCAGTTACTCGATAGGGGGCGCTAGTTCACCCCTCCACTTT
abundance: many
d_gene: TRBD1
j_gene: TRBJ1-6
v_gene: TRBV6-5

CDR3aa: CASSPRRLGTDTQYF
CDR3nt: TGTGCCAGCAGCCCGAGGCGCCTCGGCACAGATACGCAGTATTTT
abundance: -
d_gene: -
j_gene: TRBJ2-3
v_gene: TRBV7-9

CDR3aa: CASSTLLGWGRVNTEAFF
CDR3nt: TGTGCCAGTAGTACCCTCTTAGGTTGGGGCAGAGTGAACACTGAAGCTTTCTTT
abundance: -
d_gene: -
j_gene: TRBJ1-1
v_gene: TRBV19

CDR3aa: CASSPLRQGETQYF
CDR3nt: TGTGCCAGCAGTCCCCTTCGACAGGGAGAGACCCAGTACTTC
abundance: -
d_gene: TRBD1
j_gene: TRBJ2-5
v_gene: TRBV27

CDR3aa: CAWSLGWGNQPQHF
CDR3nt: TGTGCCTGGAGTTTAGGTTGGGGCAATCAGCCCCAGCATTTT
abundance: -
d_gene: -
j_gene: TRBJ1-5
v_gene: TRBV30

CDR3aa: CASSSGMYTEAFF
CDR3nt: TGTGCCAGCAGCTCAGGGATGTACACTGAAGCTTTCTTT
abundance: -
d_gene: -
j_gene: TRBJ1-1
v_gene: TRBV7-2

CDR3aa: CASSQTTGTREKLFF
CDR3nt: TGTGCCAGCAGCCAGACAACAGGGACGCGTGAAAAACTGTTTTTT
abundance: -
d_gene: -
j_gene: TRBJ1-4
v_gene: TRBV5-6

CDR3aa: CASSPFGDSYNEQFF
CDR3nt: TGTGCCAGCTCACCATTCGGGGACTCCTACAATGAGCAGTTCTTC
abundance: -
d_gene: -
j_gene: TRBJ2-1
v_gene: TRBV18

CDR3aa: CASSLGGSGLTDTQYF
CDR3nt: TGCGCCAGCAGCTTGGGGGGGAGCGGTCTCACAGATACGCAGTATTTT
abundance: -
d_gene: -
j_gene: TRBJ2-3
v_gene: TRBV5-1

CDR3aa: CASSPTGGAGELFF
CDR3nt: TGTGCCAGCAGTCCCACGGGAGGGGCCGGGGAGCTGTTTTTT
abundance: -
d_gene: TRBD2
j_gene: TRBJ2-2
v_gene: TRBV6-1

CDR3aa: CASRYDRDYGYTF
CDR3nt: TGTGCCAGCAGATACGACAGGGACTATGGCTACACCTTC
abundance: -
d_gene: TRBD1
j_gene: TRBJ1-2
v_gene: TRBV5-6

CDR3aa: CASSPPNQGDTGELFF
CDR3nt: TGTGCCAGCTCACCACCGAACCAGGGTGACACCGGGGAGCTGTTTTTT
abundance: -
d_gene: -
j_gene: TRBJ2-2
v_gene: TRBV18

CDR3aa: CASSEWGTGVLNEQFF
CDR3nt: TGTGCCAGCAGTGAATGGGGGACAGGGGTGCTCAATGAGCAGTTCTTC
abundance: -
d_gene: TRBD1
j_gene: TRBJ2-1
v_gene: TRBV6-1

CDR3aa: CASSPGQTSGANVLTF
CDR3nt: TGTGCCAGCTCGCCAGGGCAAACCTCTGGGGCCAACGTCCTGACTTTC
abundance: -
d_gene: -
j_gene: TRBJ2-6
v_gene: TRBV18

CDR3aa: CASSLTGLAGNEQYF
CDR3nt: TGTGCCAGCAGCTTAACGGGACTAGCGGGAAACGAGCAGTACTTC
abundance: -
d_gene: TRBD2
j_gene: TRBJ2-7
v_gene: TRBV7-9

CDR3aa: CSVASPGQGGHEQFF
CDR3nt: TGCAGCGTGGCTTCACCGGGACAGGGAGGCCATGAGCAGTTCTTC
abundance: -
d_gene: TRBD1
j_gene: TRBJ2-1
v_gene: TRBV29-1

CDR3aa: CASSLRASGAVSYNEQFF
CDR3nt: TGTGCCAGCAGCTTAAGGGCTAGCGGGGCTGTCTCCTACAATGAGCAGTTCTTC
abundance: -
d_gene: TRBD2
j_gene: TRBJ2-1
v_gene: TRBV7-9